This record covers a single T cell receptor (beta chain). Measured with immunoSEQ multiplex PCR; TCRdb has only the in-frame clones, and not every one. Of 100,000 or so clones listed, almost 95% were seen once; the top ten hold about 2%. The data belong to a study of T cell changes during pregnancy in multiple sclerosis. The germline V and J ends were trimmed by 3 bases and 4 bases, with 14 bases remaining between them. The CDR3 loop spans 15 amino acids. Germline V lookup: CDR1 SGHRS, CDR2 YFSETQ. This clonotype was sampled from a female donor with multiple sclerosis, enrolled in a pregnancy study. Sequencing was performed on peripheral blood, taken in the third trimester of pregnancy. This sequence joins TRBV5-1 and TRBJ1-3; D is unclear. The CDR3 DNA reads as TGCGCCAGCAGCTCCTATCCAAATGCAGGAAACACCATATATTTT. Translating it yields CASSSYPNAGNTIYF.